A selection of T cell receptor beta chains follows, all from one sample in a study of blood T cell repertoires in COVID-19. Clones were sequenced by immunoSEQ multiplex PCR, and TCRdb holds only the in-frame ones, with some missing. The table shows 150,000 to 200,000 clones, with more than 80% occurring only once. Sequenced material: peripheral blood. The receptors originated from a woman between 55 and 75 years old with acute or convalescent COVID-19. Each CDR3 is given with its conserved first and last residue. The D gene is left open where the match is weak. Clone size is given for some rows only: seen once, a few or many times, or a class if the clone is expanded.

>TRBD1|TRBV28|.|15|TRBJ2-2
CASTQGTGITGELFF
TGTGCCAGCACCCAGGGGACAGGGATCACCGGGGAGCTGTTTTTT
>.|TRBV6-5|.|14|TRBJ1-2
CASSPAARSYGYTF
TGTGCCAGCAGTCCGGCTGCCCGGAGCTATGGCTACACCTTC
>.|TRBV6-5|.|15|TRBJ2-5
CASSLPGTGGETQYF
TGTGCCAGCAGTTTACCGGGAACTGGGGGGGAGACCCAGTACTTC
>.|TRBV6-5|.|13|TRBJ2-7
CASSDLSRGEQYF
TGTGCCAGCAGCGACCTCAGTAGAGGGGAGCAGTACTTC
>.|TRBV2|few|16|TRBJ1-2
CASTAHPQIVFYGYTF
TGTGCCAGCACTGCCCACCCCCAGATCGTGTTCTATGGCTACACCTTC
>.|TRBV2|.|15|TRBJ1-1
CASSKDGGAGTEAFF
TGTGCCAGCAGCAAAGACGGCGGGGCTGGAACTGAAGCTTTCTTT
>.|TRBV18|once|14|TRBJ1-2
CASSPRGGPFGYTF
TGTGCCAGCTCACCAAGGGGGGGCCCCTTTGGCTACACCTTC
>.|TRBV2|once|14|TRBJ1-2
CASSLTVSNYGYTF
TGTGCCAGCAGTTTGACAGTTTCTAACTATGGCTACACCTTC
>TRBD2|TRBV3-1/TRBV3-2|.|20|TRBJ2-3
CASSQDPPFTSAGGTDTQYF
TGTGCCAGCAGCCAAGACCCACCATTTACTAGCGCCGGGGGCACAGATACGCAGTATTTT
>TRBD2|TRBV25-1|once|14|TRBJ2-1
CASSGAGVYNEQFF
TGTGCCAGCAGTGGTGCGGGAGTTTACAATGAGCAGTTCTTC
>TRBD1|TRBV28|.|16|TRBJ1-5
CASSSTGGWNNQPQHF
TGTGCCAGCAGTTCCACAGGGGGATGGAACAATCAGCCCCAGCATTTT
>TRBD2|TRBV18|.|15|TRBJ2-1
CASSPGGSRYNEQFF
TGTGCCAGCTCACCGGGCGGGAGTCGGTACAATGAGCAGTTCTTC
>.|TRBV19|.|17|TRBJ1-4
CASSIETGTATNEKLFF
TGTGCCAGTAGTATAGAAACAGGGACCGCAACTAATGAAAAACTGTTTTTT